This is a list of T cell receptor beta chains from one sample in a study of cytomegalovirus exposure and HLA in healthy donors. This table comes from immunoSEQ multiplex PCR, and its TCRdb copy is limited to in-frame clones, with some not included. The table shows 150,000 to 250,000 clones, with 75% to 85% occurring only once. Sequences were obtained from PBMCs. Receptors originate from a woman aged 45 to 65 in good health and CMV-seronegative. The CDR3 runs from the conserved cysteine through the conserved F or W. D genes are given only for firm matches. Clone size, where shown, is once, few, many, or a class for clones that have expanded.

j_call	clone_size	d_call	v_call	cdr3_length	cdr3_nt	cdr3_aa
TRBJ2-5	few	TRBD2	TRBV13	16	TGTGCCAGCAGCTCTCGACTAGCGGGAGGGAGGGAGACCCAGTACTTC	CASSSRLAGGRETQYF
TRBJ1-4	NA	NA	TRBV6-1	12	TGTGCCAGCAGTCCACCCCCGGGACTCCTACTTTTT	CASSPPPGLLLF
TRBJ2-1	NA	NA	TRBV28	16	TGTGCCAGCAGTTTATACGGGGGGCTGACCTACAATGAGCAGTTCTTC	CASSLYGGLTYNEQFF
TRBJ1-2	NA	NA	TRBV28	18	TGTGCCAGCAGTCGTTCCCCATCCTACAGGGTAACTAACTATGGCTACACCTTC	CASSRSPSYRVTNYGYTF
TRBJ2-1	NA	TRBD1	TRBV7-2	17	TGTGCCAGCAGCTCCCATCCCCCGGGACAGAGTAACAATGAGCAGTTCTTC	CASSSHPPGQSNNEQFF
TRBJ1-3	NA	NA	TRBV27	15	TGTGCCAGCAGTTTGGGGGGTTACTCTGGAAACACCATATATTTT	CASSLGGYSGNTIYF
TRBJ2-7	NA	NA	TRBV27	15	TGTGCCAGCAGTCATAATCAGGGTCTCCCCTACGAGCAGTACTTC	CASSHNQGLPYEQYF
TRBJ2-1	NA	TRBD2	TRBV9	15	TGTGCCAGCAGCGTGTCCGGGACTAATCGAAATGAGCAGTTCTTC	CASSVSGTNRNEQFF
TRBJ1-1	NA	TRBD1	TRBV4-1	15	TGCGCCAGCAGCCAGTCGGGACAGGGGATCTTGGGAGCTTTCTTT	CASSQSGQGILGAFF
TRBJ2-7	NA	TRBD2	TRBV6-1	15	TGTGCCAGCAGTGAGGGACTAGCGGGGTTGTACGAGCAGTACTTC	CASSEGLAGLYEQYF
TRBJ1-2	NA	NA	TRBV27	12	TGTGCCAGCAGTTTAAACGGGTTTGGCTACACCTTC	CASSLNGFGYTF
TRBJ2-1	NA	TRBD1	TRBV10-1	15	TGCGCCAGCAGTCCGGGACAGGGTTCCTACAATGAGCAGTTCTTC	CASSPGQGSYNEQFF
TRBJ2-1	NA	TRBD2	TRBV4-1	15	TGCGCCAGCAGTTTACTAGCGGGACTTTACAATGAGCAGTTCTTC	CASSLLAGLYNEQFF
TRBJ2-1	NA	TRBD2	TRBV7-9	16	TGTGCCAGCAGCTTACATACGGGAGGGCCCTACAATGAGCAGTTCTTC	CASSLHTGGPYNEQFF
TRBJ2-3	NA	NA	TRBV15	16	TGTGCCACCAGCAGACATCCCTTAGGAGGGGCAGATACGCAGTATTTT	CATSRHPLGGADTQYF
TRBJ2-2	NA	TRBD2	TRBV27	15	TGTGCCAGCTGTCCTCTCGGGGGGGTAGCCGGGGAGCTGTTTTTT	CASCPLGGVAGELFF
TRBJ1-2	few	TRBD1	TRBV30	17	TGTGCCTGGAGTCTAATCTACACAGGGGGAGAAAACTATGGCTACACCTTC	CAWSLIYTGGENYGYTF
TRBJ2-3	NA	TRBD2	TRBV5-5	16	TGTGCCAGCAGCTTGGTTCTAGCGGGAGGGTCTGATACGCAGTATTTT	CASSLVLAGGSDTQYF
TRBJ1-5	NA	NA	TRBV2	14	TGTGCCAGCAGTGTAAACAGGGGCAATCAGCCCCAGCATTTT	CASSVNRGNQPQHF
TRBJ2-1	NA	TRBD2	TRBV27	15	TGTGCCAGCCGAGACGGGACTAGCGGTTACAATGAGCAGTTCTTC	CASRDGTSGYNEQFF
TRBJ1-5	NA	TRBD1	TRBV28	15	TGTGCCAGCAGTTTGGTGGGACAGGGTGGTCAGCCCCAGCATTTT	CASSLVGQGGQPQHF
TRBJ2-7	NA	TRBD2	TRBV19	14	TGTGCCAGTAGTATGGGACTAGCGGTTTACGAGCAGTACTTC	CASSMGLAVYEQYF
TRBJ2-2	NA	NA	TRBV7-7	14	TGTGCCAGCGGAGGACCCGCGAACACCGGGGAGCTGTTTTTT	CASGGPANTGELFF
TRBJ1-3	NA	NA	TRBV30	11	TGTGCCTGGGACTTGGGAAACACCATATATTTT	CAWDLGNTIYF
TRBJ2-3	once	TRBD2	TRBV29-1	15	TGCAGCGTCCGGAGGACTAGCGGGAGGGTTGATACGCAGTATTTT	CSVRRTSGRVDTQYF
TRBJ2-7	NA	TRBD1	TRBV19	16	TGTGCCAGTAGAGGGACAGGGGGCGAGCGCTCCTACGAGCAGTACTTC	CASRGTGGERSYEQYF
TRBJ1-5	NA	NA	TRBV27	10	TGTGCCAGCAGTTCGGAGCCCCAGCATTTT	CASSSEPQHF
TRBJ2-3	once	TRBD2	TRBV6-1	20	TGTGCCAGCAGTGACCCTATGGGGACTAGCGGGAGGGCACCCCCAGATACGCAGTATTTT	CASSDPMGTSGRAPPDTQYF
TRBJ1-2	NA	NA	TRBV6-5	13	TGTGCCAGCAGTTACGTCCTTAACTATGGCTACACCTTC	CASSYVLNYGYTF